This note documents a single TCR beta chain sequence. The same CDR3 arises from other DNA sequences in this sample as well. This sample was taken from a study of OX40 agonist ivuxolimab in advanced cancers. In germline, CDR1 is GTSNPN, CDR2 SVGIG (reference sequence). The V end lost 0 bases, the J end lost 3 bases, and 8 bases lay between the germline ends. This CDR3 is 13 amino acids long. Profiled with immunoSEQ multiplex PCR; TCRdb holds only in-frame clones, not every one. The data show tens of thousands of clones, around 90% seen once. V usage is TRBV30 and J usage is TRBJ1-2; D gene ambiguous. Sequenced material: CD4+ or CD8+ T cells sorted from blood, taken in a trial of the OX40 agonist ivuxolimab. The receptor was isolated from an adult with an advanced solid tumor such as melanoma, head and neck, liver or kidney cancer. The CDR3 region is CAWSVRGDYGYTF. The CDR3 DNA sequence: TGTGCCTGGAGTGTACGGGGTGACTATGGCTACACCTTC.